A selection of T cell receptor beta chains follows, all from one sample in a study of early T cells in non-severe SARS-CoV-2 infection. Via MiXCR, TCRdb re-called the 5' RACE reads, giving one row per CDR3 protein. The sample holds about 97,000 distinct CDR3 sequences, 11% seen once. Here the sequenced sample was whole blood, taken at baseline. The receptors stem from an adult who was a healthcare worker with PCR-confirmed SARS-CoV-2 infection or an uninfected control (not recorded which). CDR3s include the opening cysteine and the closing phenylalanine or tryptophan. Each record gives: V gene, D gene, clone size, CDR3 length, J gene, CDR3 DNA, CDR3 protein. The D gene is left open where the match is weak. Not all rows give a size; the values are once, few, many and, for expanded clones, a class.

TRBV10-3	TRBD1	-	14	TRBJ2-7	TGTGCCATCCGACCGGACAGGGGGCTCTTCGAGCAGTACTTC	CAIRPDRGLFEQYF
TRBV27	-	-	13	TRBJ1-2	TGTGCCAGCAGTTTAGGGCAGCGATATGGCTACACCTTC	CASSLGQRYGYTF
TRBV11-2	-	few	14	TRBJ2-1	TGTGCCAGCAGCGAGGGAAGCGTGTACAATGAGCAGTTCTTC	CASSEGSVYNEQFF
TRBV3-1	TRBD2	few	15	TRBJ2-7	TGTGCCAGCAGCCAACTGACTAGCTCGGTTTTGGAGCAGTACTTC	CASSQLTSSVLEQYF
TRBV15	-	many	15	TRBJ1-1	TGTGCCACCAGCGAGTTGGCGGCCAAGAACACTGAAGCTTTCTTT	CATSELAAKNTEAFF
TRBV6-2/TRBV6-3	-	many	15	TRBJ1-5	TGTGCCAGCAGTGCTCGATCGCCCCCCGAGGAGCCCCAGCATTTT	CASSARSPPEEPQHF
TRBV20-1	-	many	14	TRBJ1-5	TGCAGTGCTGTCCCTCCGACGGCCAATCAGCCCCAGCATTTT	CSAVPPTANQPQHF
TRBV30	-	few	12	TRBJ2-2	TGTGCCTGGAAGGGATACACCGGGGAGCTGTTTTTT	CAWKGYTGELFF
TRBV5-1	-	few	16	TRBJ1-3	TGCGCCAGCAGCTTGGCCGGGACGGTGAGGGGAAACACCATATATTTT	CASSLAGTVRGNTIYF
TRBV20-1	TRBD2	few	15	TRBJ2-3	TGCAGTGCTAAATCCCAGCGGGGTAACACAGATACGCAGTATTTT	CSAKSQRGNTDTQYF
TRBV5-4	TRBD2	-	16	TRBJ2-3	TGTGCCAGCAGCACCGGACTAGCGGGAGTGGCAGATACGCAGTATTTT	CASSTGLAGVADTQYF
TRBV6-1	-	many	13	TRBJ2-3	TGTGCCAGTTGGTCGCTGGTCGCAGATACGCAGTATTTT	CASWSLVADTQYF
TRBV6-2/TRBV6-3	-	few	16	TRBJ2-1	TGTGCCAGCAGACACTCAGGGGTAGCGGGCCACAATGAGCAGTTCTTC	CASRHSGVAGHNEQFF
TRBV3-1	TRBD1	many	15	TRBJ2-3	TGTGCCAGCAGCACCCCCGGGACAGGAAAAGATACGCAGTATTTT	CASSTPGTGKDTQYF
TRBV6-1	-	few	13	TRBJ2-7	TGTGCCAGCAGCCAGGGTCGTACTTACGAGCAGTACTTC	CASSQGRTYEQYF
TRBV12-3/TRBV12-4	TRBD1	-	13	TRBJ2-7	TGTGCCAGCAGTTCAGGGGACAGCTACGAGCAGTACTTC	CASSSGDSYEQYF
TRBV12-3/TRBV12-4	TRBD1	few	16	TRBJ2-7	TGTGCCAGCAGTTTAGAAGCAGGGACAGAGAACTACGAGCAGTACTTC	CASSLEAGTENYEQYF
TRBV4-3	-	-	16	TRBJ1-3	TGCGCCAGCAGCCAAGATAGGGAGGGTTCTGGAAACACCATATATTTT	CASSQDREGSGNTIYF
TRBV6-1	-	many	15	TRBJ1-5	TGTGCCAGCAGTGGGTCCGGGACAACGAGGGGGGCCCAGCATTTT	CASSGSGTTRGAQHF
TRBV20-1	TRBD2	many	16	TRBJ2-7	TGCAGTGCTAGAGATACGGCGGCGGGGGACCCTTACGAGCAGTACTTC	CSARDTAAGDPYEQYF
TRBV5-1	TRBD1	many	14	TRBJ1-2	TGCGCCAGCAGCTTGGACGGGACAGGGGCCGGCTACACCTTC	CASSLDGTGAGYTF
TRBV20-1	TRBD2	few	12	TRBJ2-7	TGCAGTGCTTGGGACTATTCCTACGAGCAGTACTTC	CSAWDYSYEQYF
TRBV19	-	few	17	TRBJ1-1	TGTGCCAGTAGTATTGTGGGGCAGTCGATGCCGAACACTGAAGCTTTCTTT	CASSIVGQSMPNTEAFF
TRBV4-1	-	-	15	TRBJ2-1	TGCGCCAGCAGCCTATTCGGGACTTTCAACAATGAGCAGTTCTTC	CASSLFGTFNNEQFF
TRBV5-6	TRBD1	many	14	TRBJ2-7	TGTGCCAGCAGCTTCGGGACAGGGGTTGGGGAGCAGTACTTC	CASSFGTGVGEQYF
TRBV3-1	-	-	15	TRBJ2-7	TGTGCCAGCAGCCAAGGTGGAAGTGTTTCGGGCGAGCAGTACTTC	CASSQGGSVSGEQYF
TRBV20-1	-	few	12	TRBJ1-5	TGCAGTGCAGGGCGGGGGAATCAGCCCCAGCATTTT	CSAGRGNQPQHF
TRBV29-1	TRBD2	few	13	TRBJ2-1	TGCAGCGTTGAGCGAGCGGGAGGCAATGAGCAGTTCTTC	CSVERAGGNEQFF
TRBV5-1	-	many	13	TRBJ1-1	TGCGCCAGCAGCCAAGGGACGAACACTGAAGCTTTCTTT	CASSQGTNTEAFF
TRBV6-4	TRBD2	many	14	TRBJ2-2	TGTGCCAGCAGTGACGGGAGGGCCACCGGGGAGCTGTTTTTT	CASSDGRATGELFF
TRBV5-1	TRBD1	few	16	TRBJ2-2	TGCGCCAGCAGCTTGGGAACAGGGGTTAATGGCGGGGAGCTGTTTTTT	CASSLGTGVNGGELFF
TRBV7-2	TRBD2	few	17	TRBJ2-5	TGTGCCACGGCCCTCCTAGCGGGAGGGCCCCTCCAAGAGACCCAGTACTTC	CATALLAGGPLQETQYF
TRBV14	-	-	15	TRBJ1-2	TGTGCCAGCAGCCAGCTACAGGGCGTCTTATATGGCTACACCTTC	CASSQLQGVLYGYTF
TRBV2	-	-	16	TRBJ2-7	TGTGCCAGCAGTGAAAAATTGGGGGGCAACTCCTACGAGCAGTACTTC	CASSEKLGGNSYEQYF
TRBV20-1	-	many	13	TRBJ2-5	TGCAGTGCTAAGGTGTCGTACCAAGAGACCCAGTACTTC	CSAKVSYQETQYF
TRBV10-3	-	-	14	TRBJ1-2	TGTGCCATCAGTGAGCTTAACAGGGCAGGTGGCTACACCTTC	CAISELNRAGGYTF
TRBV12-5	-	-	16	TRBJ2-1	TGTGCTAGTGGTTTGTGGCTGGGACTGGACGGGAATGAGCAGTTCTTC	CASGLWLGLDGNEQFF
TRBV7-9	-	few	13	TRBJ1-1	TGTGCCAGCAGCTTAGGTAGGAACACTGAAGCTTTCTTT	CASSLGRNTEAFF
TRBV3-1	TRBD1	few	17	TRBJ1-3	TGTGCCAGCAGCCAGGGGTTTACAGGGGTATCTGGAAACACCATATATTTT	CASSQGFTGVSGNTIYF
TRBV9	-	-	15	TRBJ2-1	TGTGCCAGCAGCGTAGGGCAAAGCGGAGACAATGAGCAGTTCTTC	CASSVGQSGDNEQFF
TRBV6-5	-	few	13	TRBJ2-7	TGTGCCAGCAGGTCGGAGGTGGCCTACGAGCAGTACTTC	CASRSEVAYEQYF
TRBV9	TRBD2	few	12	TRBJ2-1	TGTGCCAGTAGAGGGACTAGCAATGAGCAGTTCTTC	CASRGTSNEQFF
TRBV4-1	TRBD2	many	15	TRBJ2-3	TGCGCCAGCACCCGAGGGACTAGTGAAGCAGATACGCAGTATTTT	CASTRGTSEADTQYF
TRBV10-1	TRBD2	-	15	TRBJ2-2	TGCGCCAGCAGCGACCAGACTAGCGGGAGTGGGGAGCTGTTTTTT	CASSDQTSGSGELFF
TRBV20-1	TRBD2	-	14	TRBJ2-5	TGCAGTGCTAGCGGGAGGTCCGCCCTTGAGACCCAGTACTTC	CSASGRSALETQYF
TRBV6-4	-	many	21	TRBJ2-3	TGTGCCAGCAGTGACCCCGACCCGCGCGGCCACCCGCAGGGGAACACAGATACGCAGTATTTT	CASSDPDPRGHPQGNTDTQYF
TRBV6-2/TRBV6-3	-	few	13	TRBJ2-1	TGTGCCATCGCGTCCGGGGGATACAATGAGCAGTTCTTC	CAIASGGYNEQFF
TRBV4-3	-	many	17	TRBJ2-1	TGCGCCAGCAGCCAAGATCTAAGGCAGGGAAACTACAATGAGCAGTTCTTC	CASSQDLRQGNYNEQFF
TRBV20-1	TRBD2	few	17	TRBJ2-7	TGCAGTGCTCCGACTAGCGGGGGCCGTTATAGCCCCTACGAGCAGTACTTC	CSAPTSGGRYSPYEQYF
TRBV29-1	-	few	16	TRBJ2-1	TGCAGCGTTGGGGGGGCGCGGCAGCTCTCCTACAATGAGCAGTTCTTC	CSVGGARQLSYNEQFF
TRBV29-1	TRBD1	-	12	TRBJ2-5	TGCAGCGCTCTGACAGGGCAAGAGACCCAGTACTTC	CSALTGQETQYF
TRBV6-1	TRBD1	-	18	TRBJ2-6	TGTGCCAGCAGTGAAAGGGGACAGAAAGTCTCTGGGGCCAACGTCCTGACTTTC	CASSERGQKVSGANVLTF
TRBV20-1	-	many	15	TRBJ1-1	TGCAGTGCGGACGACAGGTGGTCCATGAACACTGAAGCTTTCTTT	CSADDRWSMNTEAFF
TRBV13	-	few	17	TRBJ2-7	TGTGCCAGCAGTTCTAAAGTGCGGCGGGGTTGGGACTACGAGCAGTACTTC	CASSSKVRRGWDYEQYF
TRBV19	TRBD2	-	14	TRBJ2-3	TGTGCCAGTAGTACGGGGGGGCGGGCAGATACGCAGTATTTT	CASSTGGRADTQYF
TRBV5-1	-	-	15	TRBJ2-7	TGCGCCAGCAGCTTGGTGGCAGGGAAGACCTACGAGCAGTACTTC	CASSLVAGKTYEQYF
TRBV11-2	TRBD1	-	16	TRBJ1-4	TGTGCCAGCAGCCCCGGGACAGGGCAGGGTAATGAAAAACTGTTTTTT	CASSPGTGQGNEKLFF